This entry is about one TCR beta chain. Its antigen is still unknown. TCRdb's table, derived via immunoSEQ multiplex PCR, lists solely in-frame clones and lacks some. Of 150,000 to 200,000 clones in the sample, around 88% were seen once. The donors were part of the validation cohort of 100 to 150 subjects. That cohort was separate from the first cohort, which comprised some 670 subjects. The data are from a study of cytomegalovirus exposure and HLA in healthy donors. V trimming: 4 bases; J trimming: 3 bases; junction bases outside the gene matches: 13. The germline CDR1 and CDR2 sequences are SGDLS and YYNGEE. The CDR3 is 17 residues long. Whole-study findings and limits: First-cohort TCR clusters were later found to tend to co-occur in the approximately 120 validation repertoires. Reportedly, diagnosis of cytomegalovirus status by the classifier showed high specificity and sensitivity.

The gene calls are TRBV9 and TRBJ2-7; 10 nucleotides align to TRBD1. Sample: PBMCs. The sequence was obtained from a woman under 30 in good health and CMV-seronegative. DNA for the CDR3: TGTGCCAGCAGCACGAGCCCCATAGGACAGGGGGGCTACGAGCAGTACTTC. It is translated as CASSTSPIGQGGYEQYF.